The clone carrying this T cell receptor (beta chain) was recorded at least ten times. The antigen is undetermined. Total RNA was isolated from unfractionated whole blood. These data belong to a study of human T cells and chemical hapten exposure. Study in general: Slight volume differences across pooled libraries mainly accounted for varying per-sample TCR yields.

Study-wide results and caveats: No change in TCRs above 1 in 1000 frequency was produced by DPC sensitization.

Single cDNA molecules in the library carried unique molecular identifiers attached during preparation. In the authors' workflow: From around 25,000 to 690,000 TCRs were found per sample, with a median of approximately 100,000. TCRdb called the reads again in MiXCR, with one record for every CDR3 protein. TCRdb, not the original authors, processed these V and J calls. The sample contains around 120,000 distinct CDR3 sequences, 8% to 9.5% of which appear only once. Material for sequencing was whole blood. This clonotype was sampled from a human donor in good health. Some clones in this sample may be carry-over from other donors' samples.

The CDR3 nucleotides are TGCGCCAGCAGCCAGTCGGTCCTGGGCGGGAAGAGCACTGAAGCTTTCTTT. It encodes CASSQSVLGGKSTEAFF. The rearrangement links TRBV4-3 to TRBJ1-1; D ambiguous. The V gene lost 3 bases and the J gene lost 4 bases, with 21 bases spanning the gap. From germline, CDR1 is LGHNA and CDR2 YSLEER. This CDR3 is built from 17 residues.